This T cell receptor (beta chain) derives from a study of blood T cell repertoires in COVID-19. Turning to the study itself: T cells, B-cell-depleted T cells, or PBMCs provided the cDNA or gDNA that served as material.

Method: immunoSEQ multiplex PCR; TCRdb's copy keeps in-frame clones and lacks some. Of about 150,000 clones listed, about four fifths are singletons. Germline CDR1 and CDR2: SNHLY and FYNNEI. Losses at the gene ends were 3 bases for V and 0 bases for J; bases not matched to a gene: 13. This CDR3 is 20 amino acids long. What was sequenced was PBMCs or T cells enriched from blood (not recorded which). This chain links TRBV2 with TRBJ2-3; 12 bases are shared with TRBD2. This sequence was found in a man over 45 who had recovered from COVID-19. The CDR3 DNA sequence: TGTGCCAGCAGTGATGCGGGACTAGCGGGTTCACTCCGCAGCACAGATACGCAGTATTTT. Translating it yields CASSDAGLAGSLRSTDTQYF.